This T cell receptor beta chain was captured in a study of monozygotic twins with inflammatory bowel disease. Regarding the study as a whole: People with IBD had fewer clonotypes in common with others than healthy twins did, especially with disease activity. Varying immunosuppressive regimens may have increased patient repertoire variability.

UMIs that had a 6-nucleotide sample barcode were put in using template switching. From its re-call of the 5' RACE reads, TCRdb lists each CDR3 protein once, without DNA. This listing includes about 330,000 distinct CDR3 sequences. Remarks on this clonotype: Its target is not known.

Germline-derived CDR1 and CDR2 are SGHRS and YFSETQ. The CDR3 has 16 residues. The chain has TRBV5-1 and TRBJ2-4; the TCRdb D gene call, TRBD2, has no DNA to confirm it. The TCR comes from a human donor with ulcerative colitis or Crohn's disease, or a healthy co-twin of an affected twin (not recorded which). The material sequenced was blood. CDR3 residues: CASSAGGSLAKNIQYF.